This T cell receptor beta chain was documented in a study of breast tumors, draining lymph nodes, adjacent tissues. Study-wide points: Data only fit, rather than demonstrated, lymph node origin of most tumor T cells. Compared with basal-like, luminal-like tumors shared significantly more repertoire with nontumor tissue. Compared with lymph nodes, tumors were less diverse; compared with nontumor tissue, more. Data fit most tumor T cells coming from lymph node, expanding in tumor.

TCRdb re-called the multiplex PCR reads with MiXCR, one entry per CDR3 protein. Counted here are hundreds of thousands of distinct CDR3 sequences, roughly 32% occurring once; the ten biggest clones make up around 1.4%. This CDR3 has 14 amino acids. Germline V gene sequence: CDR1 DFQATT, CDR2 SNEGSKA (reference sequence). Axillary draining lymph nodes of breast cancer patients supplied the node samples. This clonotype was picked up many times. Its antigen is unknown. Germline is not matched at one junction end, which may reflect a read error. V usage is TRBV20-1 and J usage is TRBJ2-3, with 11 bases matching TRBD2. The sequence was obtained from a female donor with breast cancer. Some clones in this sample may be carry-over from other donors' samples. Sequencing used axillary lymph node tissue. In nucleotides, the CDR3 is TGCGGTGCAGCCACTAGCGGGAGTGCAGATACGCAGTATTTT. Translated: CGAATSGSADTQYF.